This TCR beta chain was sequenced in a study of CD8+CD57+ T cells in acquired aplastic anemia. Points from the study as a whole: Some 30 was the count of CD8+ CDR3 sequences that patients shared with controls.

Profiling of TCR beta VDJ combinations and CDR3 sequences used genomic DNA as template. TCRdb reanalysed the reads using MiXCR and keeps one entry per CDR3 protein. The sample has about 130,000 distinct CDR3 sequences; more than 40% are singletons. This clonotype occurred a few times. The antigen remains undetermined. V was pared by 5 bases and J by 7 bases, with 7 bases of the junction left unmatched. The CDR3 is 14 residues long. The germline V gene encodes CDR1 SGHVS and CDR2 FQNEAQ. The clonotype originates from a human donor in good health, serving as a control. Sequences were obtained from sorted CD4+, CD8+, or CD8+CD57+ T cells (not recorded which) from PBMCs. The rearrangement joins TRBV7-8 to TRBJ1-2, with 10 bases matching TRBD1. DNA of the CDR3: TGTGCCAGCAGCCCCCGGACAGGGGGGGGTGGCTACACCTTC. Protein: CASSPRTGGGGYTF.